Listed below are T cell receptor beta chains from one sample, sequenced in a study of blood T cell repertoires in COVID-19. Clones were sequenced by immunoSEQ multiplex PCR, and TCRdb holds only the in-frame ones, with some missing. The sample has around 450,000 clones; around 90% are singletons. The sequencing sample was made of PBMCs or T cells enriched from blood (not recorded which). The receptors stem from a man between 18 and 35 years old who had recovered from COVID-19. Each CDR3 is given with its conserved first and last residue. Fields, in order: J gene, D gene, V gene, clone size, CDR3 protein, CDR3 DNA. D genes are given only for firm matches. The listing skips clone size in some rows; elsewhere it reads once, few, many or a size class.

j_gene: TRBJ2-3
d_gene: TRBD2
v_gene: TRBV5-1
abundance: NA
CDR3aa: CASSGIGGGPADTQYF
CDR3nt: TGCGCCAGCAGCGGGATAGGCGGGGGGCCCGCAGATACGCAGTATTTT

j_gene: TRBJ1-1
d_gene: NA
v_gene: TRBV6-5
abundance: once
CDR3aa: CASSTEQALNTEAFF
CDR3nt: TGTGCCAGCAGTACCGAACAGGCTTTGAACACTGAAGCTTTCTTT

j_gene: TRBJ2-3
d_gene: TRBD1
v_gene: TRBV7-9
abundance: few
CDR3aa: CASSLLLGQGAKDTQYF
CDR3nt: TGTGCCAGCAGCTTGCTGCTTGGACAGGGGGCAAAAGATACGCAGTATTTT

j_gene: TRBJ1-4
d_gene: NA
v_gene: TRBV29-1
abundance: NA
CDR3aa: CSVRMRLNEKLFF
CDR3nt: TGCAGCGTGCGGATGCGGCTGAATGAAAAACTGTTTTTT

j_gene: TRBJ1-2
d_gene: TRBD1
v_gene: TRBV3-1/TRBV3-2
abundance: NA
CDR3aa: CASSPRGRDYGYTF
CDR3nt: TGTGCCAGCAGCCCTAGGGGGCGCGACTATGGCTACACCTTC

j_gene: TRBJ1-1
d_gene: TRBD1
v_gene: TRBV7-3
abundance: NA
CDR3aa: CASSWGTGNTEAFF
CDR3nt: TGTGCCAGCAGCTGGGGGACAGGGAACACTGAAGCTTTCTTT

j_gene: TRBJ2-7
d_gene: NA
v_gene: TRBV2
abundance: NA
CDR3aa: CASSTVKGASYEQYF
CDR3nt: TGTGCCAGCAGTACGGTGAAGGGAGCCTCCTACGAGCAGTACTTC

j_gene: TRBJ2-1
d_gene: NA
v_gene: TRBV9
abundance: once
CDR3aa: CASSAGPPYNEQFF
CDR3nt: TGTGCCAGCAGCGCTGGGCCTCCCTACAATGAGCAGTTCTTC

j_gene: TRBJ1-3
d_gene: NA
v_gene: TRBV4-2
abundance: NA
CDR3aa: CASSQEEEISGNTIYF
CDR3nt: TGTGCCAGCAGCCAAGAAGAGGAAATCTCTGGAAACACCATATATTTT

j_gene: TRBJ2-1
d_gene: TRBD2
v_gene: TRBV19
abundance: NA
CDR3aa: CASMVLAGGGYNEQFF
CDR3nt: TGTGCCAGTATGGTTTTAGCGGGAGGGGGCTACAATGAGCAGTTCTTC

j_gene: TRBJ1-1
d_gene: NA
v_gene: TRBV30
abundance: NA
CDR3aa: CAWRYGGVRTEAFF
CDR3nt: TGTGCCTGGAGATACGGGGGGGTGAGGACTGAAGCTTTCTTT

j_gene: TRBJ2-1
d_gene: NA
v_gene: TRBV9
abundance: NA
CDR3aa: CASSVAGNPIYNEQFF
CDR3nt: TGTGCCAGCAGCGTAGCGGGTAACCCCATTTACAATGAGCAGTTCTTC

j_gene: TRBJ2-7
d_gene: TRBD2
v_gene: TRBV4-1
abundance: few
CDR3aa: CASSPLLAPMVEQYF
CDR3nt: TGCGCCAGCAGCCCTCTACTAGCGCCAATGGTCGAGCAGTACTTC

j_gene: TRBJ1-5
d_gene: TRBD1
v_gene: TRBV6-5
abundance: NA
CDR3aa: CASSYGTGRQPQHF
CDR3nt: TGTGCCAGCAGTTACGGGACAGGGCGTCAGCCCCAGCATTTT

j_gene: TRBJ1-2
d_gene: NA
v_gene: TRBV24-1
abundance: NA
CDR3aa: CATSDLGFGGYTF
CDR3nt: TGTGCCACCAGTGATCTAGGTTTCGGCGGCTACACCTTC

j_gene: TRBJ2-2
d_gene: TRBD2
v_gene: TRBV7-9
abundance: NA
CDR3aa: CASSSPGGSGGTGELFF
CDR3nt: TGTGCCAGCAGCTCCCCCGGCGGTAGCGGGGGGACGGGGGAGCTGTTTTTT

j_gene: TRBJ2-5
d_gene: NA
v_gene: TRBV2
abundance: NA
CDR3aa: CASSPNVGLTLQTQYF
CDR3nt: TGTGCCAGCAGCCCCAACGTCGGACTGACTTTGCAGACCCAGTACTTC